This record looks at one T cell receptor (beta chain) sequence and its context. Its antigen remains unknown. This sample was included in a study of T-cell memory formation after mild COVID-19. Study-level information: Clustering of TCRs was largely donor specific.

This CDR3 region has 13 residues. V was shortened by 5 bases and J by 0 bases, with 8 bases between the two germline ends. CDR1 SGHRS and CDR2 YFSETQ come from the germline V gene. Overall study findings and caveats: Mostly located in CM and EM were contracting CD4+ clones, with contracting CD8+ clones located in EMRA. CD4/CD8 balance held among clones contracting day 15 to 85, and later expanders leaned CD4+.

Constant-segment primers were used for 5'RACE, and the resulting TCR alpha and TCR beta cDNA libraries carried sample barcodes and UMIs. TCRdb re-called the 5' RACE reads through MiXCR, storing one row per CDR3 protein. The sample includes about 400,000 distinct CDR3 sequences, 20% to 30% of them seen just once. The chain recombines TRBV5-1 with TRBJ2-5; D gene uncertain. The sequenced material came from PBMCs or a T cell subset sorted from them (not recorded which). This TCR was recovered from an adult woman who had mild COVID-19 (a few samples of this study predate the infection). Cell type and time point are not known. The DNA of the CDR3 is TGCGCCAGCAGACCCGGAAACCAAGAGACCCAGTACTTC. It codes for CASRPGNQETQYF.